This T cell receptor beta chain was sequenced during a study of T-cell memory formation after mild COVID-19. General observations from the study: Pre-infection memory carried some responding clones, suggesting that cross-reactive memory joined.

Notes on this clonotype: Its antigen remains unknown.

The J segment lost 6 bases and the V segment lost 2 bases, leaving 7 bases of the junction unmatched. Germline CDR1 reads MNHEY; CDR2 reads SVGEGT. CDR3 length: 16 residues. In TCRdb, the 5' RACE reads were re-called with MiXCR into one record per CDR3 protein. Here the sample spans about 160,000 distinct CDR3 sequences, less than 40% being singletons. This TCR was recovered from an adult woman who had mild COVID-19 (a few samples of this study predate the infection). Cell type and time point are not known. The sample consisted of PBMCs or a T cell subset sorted from them (not recorded which). The chain has TRBV6-2 or TRBV6-3 and TRBJ2-3; 11 positions agree with TRBD2. The CDR3 nucleotides are TGTGCCAGCAGTTACATGACTAGCGGGAATGGGGATACGCAGTATTTT. Protein sequence: CASSYMTSGNGDTQYF.